This T cell receptor (beta chain) was identified during a study of lymphopenia after photon versus proton radiotherapy (dated by TCRdb to the late 2010s). About the full investigation: The study compared the immunological effects of photon versus proton radiation therapy in patients with gastrointestinal tumors who developed high-grade lymphopenia. The 20 or so patients in the cohort had gastrointestinal tumors, were treated with either photon or proton therapy, and subsequently developed lymphopenia. The study aimed to characterize how the two radiation modalities differ in their impact on the immune system.

Points the paper makes about the study in general: After the lymphocyte count nadir, photon-treated repertoires showed oligoclonal expansion, especially of CD8+ Temra cells, which drove the drop in diversity. Across the cohort, a larger post-nadir drop in TCR diversity was inversely correlated with overall survival time among patients who died. The survival association was examined only in patients who died, and the authors described better survival with proton therapy as a possibility, not as a demonstrated result. Relative stability during treatment was observed in proton-treated patients, whereas loss of naive T cells and TCR diversity and gain of effector/memory populations were observed in photon-treated patients.

On this clone itself: The antigen it binds to is not known. One base away there is no much larger clone; base qualities are not given.

V and J are trimmed by 3 bases and 5 bases, and the gene matches miss 3 bases of the junction. The CDR3 contains 14 residues, cysteine and phenylalanine counted. The retained sequence is limited to the CDR3, 42 bases, with the frame set at the first base. CDR1 LNHDA and CDR2 SQIVND were looked up in the germline V gene (reference sequence). Libraries were prepared through the immunoSEQ multiplex PCR assay. Alongside multiparametric flow cytometry, deep sequencing of rearranged TCR beta loci was used to profile the T cell repertoires. TCRdb retrieved this table from immuneACCESS and kept in-frame rearrangements only. Not all clones are present; in checked studies, unresolved V genes account for under half, and no reason is known for the remainder. Recorded for this sample are roughly 32,000 clones; about 93% of them occurred a single time. The ten largest account for under 0.8% of the sample.

The source of this sequence is a woman in her forties or fifties with cholangiocarcinoma. Recombination linked TRBV19 to TRBJ2-5, with 10 junctional bases fitting TRBD1. The sequencing used peripheral blood, collected from a patient treated with photon-based radiotherapy. The sequence in DNA is TGTGCCAGTAGTATGACAGGGGGCGAGGAGACCCAGTACTTC. Its coded protein is CASSMTGGEETQYF.